A selection of T cell receptor beta chains follows, all from one sample in a study of T cell repertoires in cytomegalovirus infection. For these receptors, no antigen is known. TCRdb redid the calling of the reads with MiXCR, one entry per CDR3 protein. This table holds about half a million distinct CDR3 sequences, about 42% found once. The source material was cultured PBMCs, sampled from culture after CMV antigen stimulation. These receptors were obtained from a human donor in good health (CMV status not recorded). Some clones in this sample may be carry-over from other donors' samples. The conserved cysteine and the conserved F or W are not part of the CDR3 here. Fields, in order: V gene, CDR3 protein.

TRBV19	ASSPPGTQSGNTIY
TRBV7-6	ASSSHPSSYNEQF
TRBV12-3/TRBV12-4	ASSGGGTDTEAF
TRBV7-2	ASSLDFGSQPQH
TRBV6-1	ASSGIRVVLPEAF
TRBV7-4	ASSNSGREESGQF
TRBV5-1	ASSLSSPTTSGRVVEQY
TRBV6-5	ASRSAFGSGNTIY
TRBV7-2	ASSVYGRAEQF
TRBV12-3/TRBV12-4	ASRGGGRATQY
TRBV7-2	ASSSSGTGATEAF
TRBV7-8	ASSRTVTSTQETQY
TRBV7-8	ASSLRVASTDTQY
TRBV7-2	ASSPQQGGTEAF